This TCR beta chain was identified during a study of T-cell memory formation after mild COVID-19. The overall study: TCR clusters were mostly donor specific. Findings and limits, study-wide: Some SARS-CoV-2-responding clones were already detected in memory before infection. Contracting clones, day 15 to 85, had balanced CD4/CD8, and later expanders favored CD4+. Contracting CD8+ clones were enriched in EMRA, CD4+ mainly in CM and EM.

This clonotype was picked up a small number of times. Its antigen is not identified. Germline V lookup: CDR1 MNHEY, CDR2 SMNVEV (reference sequence). The CDR3 is 15 residues long. The junction had 6 bases not matched to a gene; V was cut back by 0 bases and J by 4 bases. MiXCR was run by TCRdb on the 5' RACE reads, yielding one entry per CDR3 protein. The table lists about 340,000 distinct CDR3 sequences, approximately 21% of them singletons. Specimen: PBMCs or a T cell subset sorted from them (not recorded which). The clonotype originates from an adult woman who had mild COVID-19 (a few samples of this study predate the infection). Cell type and time point are not known. The chain recombines TRBV27 with TRBJ2-7, with TRBD2 matching 7 bases. The CDR3 DNA is TGTGCCAGCAGTTTATCCGGACTAGGTCCTTACGAGCAGTACTTC. Translated, it gives CASSLSGLGPYEQYF.